Below, one T cell receptor beta chain is given with its context. This sample is drawn from a study of cytomegalovirus exposure and HLA in healthy donors. Germline lookup yields CDR1 SGHVS and CDR2 FNYEAQ. V lost 3 bases, J lost 7 bases, and 13 bases lay in between. The CDR3 sequence is 13 residues long. Researchers ran the PCR with 60 Vbeta and 13 Jbeta primers. Clones were read by immunoSEQ multiplex PCR, and TCRdb kept only the in-frame ones, dropping some. The listing records 49,000 or so clones. The V call is TRBV7-6, the J call TRBJ2-7; a possible D gene is TRBD2 (5 bases). This TCR was sampled from a man in his forties in good health and CMV-seropositive. Sequencing used PBMCs. The CDR3 protein is CASSLDWKGEQYF. As DNA, the CDR3 is TGTGCCAGCAGCTTGGACTGGAAAGGGGAGCAGTACTTC.